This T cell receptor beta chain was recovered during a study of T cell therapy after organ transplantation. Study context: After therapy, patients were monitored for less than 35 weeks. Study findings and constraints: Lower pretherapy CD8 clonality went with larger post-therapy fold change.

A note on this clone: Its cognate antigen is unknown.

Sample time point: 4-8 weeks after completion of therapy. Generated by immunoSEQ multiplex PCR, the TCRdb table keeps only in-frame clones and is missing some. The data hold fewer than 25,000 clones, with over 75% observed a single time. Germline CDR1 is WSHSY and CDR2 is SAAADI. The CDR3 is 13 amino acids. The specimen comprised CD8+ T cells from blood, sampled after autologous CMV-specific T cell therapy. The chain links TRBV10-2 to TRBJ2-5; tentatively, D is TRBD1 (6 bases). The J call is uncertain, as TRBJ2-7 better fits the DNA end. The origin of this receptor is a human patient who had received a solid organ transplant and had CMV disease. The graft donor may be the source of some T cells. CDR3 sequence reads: CASKVDSSYEQYF. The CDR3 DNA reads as TGCGCCAGCAAGGTGGACAGCTCCTACGAGCAGTACTTC.